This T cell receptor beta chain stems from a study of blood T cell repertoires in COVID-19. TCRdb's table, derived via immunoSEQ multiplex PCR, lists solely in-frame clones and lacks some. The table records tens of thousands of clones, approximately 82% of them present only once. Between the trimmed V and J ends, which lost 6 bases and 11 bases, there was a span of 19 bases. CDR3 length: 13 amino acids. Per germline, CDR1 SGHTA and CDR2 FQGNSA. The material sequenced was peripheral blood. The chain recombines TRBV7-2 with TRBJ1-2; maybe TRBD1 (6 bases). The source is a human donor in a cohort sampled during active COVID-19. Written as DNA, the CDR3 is TGTGCCAGCAGTCAGGGAGGGGGTAGGGGGTACACCTTC. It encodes CASSQGGGRGYTF.